This T cell receptor beta chain is drawn from a study of cytomegalovirus exposure and HLA in healthy donors. Study-wide results and caveats: Data from an earlier analysis indicated that most TCR beta V segments were productive either about 87% or about 30% of the time.

Germline CDR1 and CDR2: SQVTM and ANQGSEA. Unmatched junction bases numbered 9, after V lost 7 bases and J lost 9 bases. This CDR3 is 13 amino acids long. This clone was recorded a few times. Its antigen is not identified. Use of 60 Vbeta and 13 Jbeta primers characterized the PCR. Method: immunoSEQ multiplex PCR; TCRdb's copy keeps in-frame clones and lacks some. Here the sample spans some 100,000 clones, roughly 78% being singletons. The chain combines TRBV29-1 with TRBJ2-1; TRBD1 agrees at 10 bases. The TCR was taken from a woman aged 40 to 49 in good health and CMV-seropositive. The sequenced sample consisted of PBMCs. CDR3 in DNA: TGCAGCGCAACCGGGACAGGGGCGGGTGAGCAGTTCTTC. This translates into CSATGTGAGEQFF.